Sequencing of this T cell receptor beta chain was carried out in a study of blood T cell repertoires in COVID-19. The CDR3 covers 16 residues. V trimming: 1 base; J trimming: 2 bases; junction bases outside the gene matches: 4. Germline V gene data show CDR1 as MGHRA and CDR2 as YSYEKL. Clinical histories supplied by participants themselves formed the basis of cohort assignment. Either two negative PCRs, clearance, or symptom resolution qualified Cohort 3 donors as recovered. Sequencing was performed with immunoSEQ multiplex PCR; in TCRdb, only in-frame clones are kept and a portion is missing. The sample lists a few hundred thousand clones, about 89% occurring once. A few counts support this clone.

The sequence derives from a middle-aged woman who had recovered from COVID-19. The chain is built from TRBV4-1 and TRBJ2-7, with 11 bases fitting TRBD2. Input material: PBMCs or T cells enriched from blood (not recorded which). CDR3 sequence (DNA): TGCGCCAGCAGCCAAGGACTAGCGGGGCCGACCTACGAGCAGTACTTC. Translated: CASSQGLAGPTYEQYF.